Listed below are T cell receptor beta chains from one sample, sequenced in a study of blood T cell repertoires in COVID-19. TCRdb's copy holds only in-frame clones and misses some; the assay was immunoSEQ multiplex PCR. The data contain approximately 160,000 clones, 80% to 85% of them singletons. Material for sequencing was peripheral blood. The receptors shown here come from a woman older than 75 with active or convalescent COVID-19. The CDR3 runs from the conserved cysteine through the conserved F or W. The order of the fields is V gene, D gene, clone size, J gene, CDR3 protein, CDR3 DNA. The D gene is left open where the match is weak. Only part of the rows carry a size: once, few, many, or a class if the clone is expanded.

V: TRBV7-7; D: -; size: -; J: TRBJ2-7; CDR3: CARGPVARLSYEQYF; DNA: TGTGCTAGGGGTCCCGTGGCTAGATTGTCCTACGAGCAGTACTTC
V: TRBV7-3; D: -; size: -; J: TRBJ1-2; CDR3: CASSMSGGVDGYTF; DNA: TGTGCCAGCAGCATGAGTGGAGGAGTTGATGGCTACACCTTC
V: TRBV11-2; D: -; size: -; J: TRBJ2-2; CDR3: CASSTTRQPTGELFF; DNA: TGTGCCAGCAGCACGACCCGACAGCCGACCGGGGAGCTGTTTTTT
V: TRBV29-1; D: -; size: -; J: TRBJ2-2; CDR3: CSVAAPGELFF; DNA: TGCAGCGTTGCCGCGCCCGGGGAGCTGTTTTTT
V: TRBV4-1; D: -; size: few; J: TRBJ1-4; CDR3: CASRRDRATNEKLFF; DNA: TGCGCCAGCAGACGTGACAGAGCAACTAATGAAAAACTGTTTTTT
V: TRBV19; D: TRBD1; size: -; J: TRBJ1-5; CDR3: CASSTQTGGYQPQHF; DNA: TGTGCCAGTAGTACCCAGACAGGGGGCTATCAGCCCCAGCATTTT
V: TRBV5-1; D: TRBD2; size: -; J: TRBJ2-3; CDR3: CASSFGGITDTQYF; DNA: TGCGCCAGCAGCTTCGGGGGGATCACAGATACGCAGTATTTT
V: TRBV29-1; D: -; size: -; J: TRBJ2-3; CDR3: CSVDLAESTDTQYF; DNA: TGCAGCGTTGATTTAGCGGAAAGCACAGATACGCAGTATTTT
V: TRBV6-5; D: -; size: -; J: TRBJ2-7; CDR3: CASSYSRRGAHEQYF; DNA: TGTGCCAGCAGTTACTCGAGAAGGGGTGCCCACGAGCAGTACTTC
V: TRBV6-4; D: TRBD2; size: -; J: TRBJ2-3; CDR3: CASGAGGPTDTQYF; DNA: TGTGCCAGCGGTGCGGGGGGGCCAACAGATACGCAGTATTTT
V: TRBV5-6; D: -; size: -; J: TRBJ2-7; CDR3: CASSLGGGLWVEQYF; DNA: TGTGCCAGCAGCTTGGGAGGAGGTCTCTGGGTGGAGCAGTACTTC
V: TRBV10-3; D: TRBD1; size: once; J: TRBJ2-1; CDR3: CAISELLDRAQHSLF; DNA: TGTGCCATCAGTGAGTTATTGGACAGGGCCCAGCATAGTCTCTTC
V: TRBV30; D: TRBD1; size: -; J: TRBJ1-2; CDR3: CACKQGDHHGYTF; DNA: TGTGCCTGCAAACAGGGGGACCATCATGGCTACACCTTC
V: TRBV29-1; D: -; size: -; J: TRBJ1-2; CDR3: CSVGGGRGYGYTF; DNA: TGCAGCGTTGGGGGAGGTAGGGGTTATGGCTACACCTTC
V: TRBV5-1; D: TRBD1; size: -; J: TRBJ2-1; CDR3: CASSLPSGTGEAYNEQFF; DNA: TGCGCCAGCAGCCTCCCTTCCGGGACAGGGGAGGCCTACAATGAGCAGTTCTTC
V: TRBV2; D: -; size: -; J: TRBJ2-5; CDR3: CASSEPLGFETQYF; DNA: TGTGCCAGCAGTGAACCCCTTGGCTTTGAGACCCAGTACTTC
V: TRBV25-1; D: -; size: once; J: TRBJ1-3; CDR3: CASSEIGSSGNTIYF; DNA: TGTGCCAGCAGTGAAATTGGTAGCTCTGGAAACACCATATATTTT
V: TRBV7-2; D: TRBD2; size: -; J: TRBJ2-7; CDR3: CASSLAASGATYEQYF; DNA: TGTGCCAGCAGCTTAGCGGCTAGCGGGGCCACCTACGAGCAGTACTTC
V: TRBV19; D: -; size: -; J: TRBJ1-5; CDR3: CASSPQNNQPQHF; DNA: TGTGCCAGTAGTCCCCAGAACAATCAGCCCCAGCATTTT
V: TRBV11-2; D: TRBD1; size: few; J: TRBJ1-1; CDR3: CASSLVQGAINTEAFF; DNA: TGTGCCAGCAGCTTAGTGCAGGGGGCGATAAACACTGAAGCTTTCTTT
V: TRBV6-5; D: -; size: -; J: TRBJ2-5; CDR3: CASSYTGETQYF; DNA: TGTGCCAGCAGTTATACAGGGGAGACCCAGTACTTC
V: TRBV6-5; D: -; size: -; J: TRBJ1-3; CDR3: CASSRGVGNTIYF; DNA: TGTGCCAGCAGTCGCGGAGTGGGAAACACCATATATTTT